This T cell receptor beta chain was found in a study of CD8+CD57+ T cells in acquired aplastic anemia. This clonotype was picked up many times. Template material for TCR beta VDJ and CDR3 profiling consisted of genomic DNA. TCRdb fed the reads into MiXCR, producing one record per CDR3 protein. This table has roughly 130,000 distinct CDR3 sequences, about half appearing once. Germline CDR1 is SNHLY and CDR2 is FYNNEI. V lost 1 base and J lost 4; bases outside the gene matches: 7. The CDR3 is 17 residues long. This TCR derives from a human donor in good health, serving as a control. The gene calls are TRBV2 and TRBJ2-4; 10 bases agree with TRBD2. Sequenced input: sorted CD4+, CD8+, or CD8+CD57+ T cells (not recorded which) from PBMCs. The CDR3, as DNA: TGTGCCAGCAGTGAAGAGATAGCGGGGGGTACGAAAAACATTCAGTACTTC. Amino acid sequence: CASSEEIAGGTKNIQYF.